These 17 T cell receptor beta chains were sequenced from one sample in a study of CD8+ T cells in alopecia areata. Treatment specified: oral pan-JAK inhibitor, 5-10 mg twice daily. Extraction and reverse transcription of RNA yielded cDNA as the sequencing template. Only in-frame clones appear in the TCRdb table, and some are missing; sequencing was by immunoSEQ multiplex PCR. The sample has about 140,000 clones, around four fifths seen once. Material: CD8+ T cells sorted from blood, obtained at week 4, from a patient treated with tofacitinib. The receptors come from a human donor with alopecia areata.

The sample holds one count of this clone. The chain combines TRBV7-2 with TRBJ2-1; D remains ambiguous. The CDR3 has 15 residues. CDR1 and CDR2 (germline): SGHTA, FQGNSA. V lost 6 bases and J lost 0, with 12 bases in between. CDR3 sequence reads: CASRETASSYNEQFF. CDR3 sequence (DNA): TGTGCCAGCAGGGAGACGGCGAGCTCCTACAATGAGCAGTTCTTC.

This chain uses TRBV29-1 with TRBJ2-3; D ambiguous. The germline gives CDR1 SQVTM, CDR2 ANQGSEA. CDR3 length: 10 amino acids. Trimming shortened V by 5 bases and J by 5 bases, and 5 bases separated the two germline ends. The CDR3 DNA sequence: TGCAGCGTTTGGGTAGATACGCAGTATTTT. It translates to CSVWVDTQYF.

This chain links TRBV5-4 with TRBJ1-6; perhaps TRBD1 as D (6 bases). Germline loops: CDR1 SGHNT, CDR2 YYREEE (reference sequence). CDR3 length: 16 residues. The V and J ends lost 0 bases and 7 bases respectively, with 14 bases between them. The CDR3 nucleotides are TGTGCCAGCAGCTTGGCCCCCACAGGGAACAATTCACCCCTCCACTTT. Protein product: CASSLAPTGNNSPLHF.

The V gene is TRBV2, the J gene TRBJ2-3; 9 bases are a match to TRBD2. Germline CDR1 and CDR2: SNHLY and FYNNEI. J gave up 2 bases and V 0 bases, and 9 bases lay outside the gene matches. This CDR3 is 18 amino acids long. CDR3 nucleotide sequence: TGTGCCAGCAGTGAAGCGCGGGCTAGCGGGGCGTTCACAGATACGCAGTATTTT. Its translation: CASSEARASGAFTDTQYF.

The rearrangement joins TRBV7-9 to TRBJ2-7; weak D call: TRBD1 (6 bases). CDR3 length equals 16 residues. Looked up from germline, CDR1 is SEHNR and CDR2 is FQNEAQ (reference sequence). Trimming took off 3 bases at V and 0 bases at J, with 15 bases between the two ends. Written as DNA, the CDR3 is TGTGCCAGCAGCTTTAAAACCGGGACACACTCCTACGAGCAGTACTTC. Protein product: CASSFKTGTHSYEQYF.

This rearrangement joins TRBV14 to TRBJ1-1; no clear D gene. The CDR3 has 14 amino acids. Trimming cost V 0 bases and J 0 bases, with 5 bases left between them. From germline, CDR1 is SGHDN and CDR2 FVKESK. The CDR3 here is CASSQDAVNTEAFF. CDR3 DNA: TGTGCCAGCAGCCAAGATGCCGTGAACACTGAAGCTTTCTTT.

V gene TRBV7-9 combines with J gene TRBJ2-3; no reliable D call. The CDR3 is 16 amino acids. Germline CDR1 SEHNR, CDR2 FQNEAQ (reference sequence). With 1 base removed from V and 4 bases from J, the gap between germline ends came to 15 bases. CDR3 in DNA: TGTGCCAGCAGCTTAGAGCATCTTACCGTATCAGATACGCAGTATTTT. This encodes CASSLEHLTVSDTQYF.

V usage is TRBV5-6 and J usage is TRBJ2-7; unclear D gene. From germline, CDR1 is SGHDT and CDR2 YYEEEE. The length of the CDR3 is 12 residues. With 0 bases removed from V and 2 bases from J, the gap between germline ends came to 3 bases. The CDR3, as DNA: TGTGCCAGCAGCTTGGTGGCCTACGAGCAGTACTTC. Translating it yields CASSLVAYEQYF.

The chain joins TRBV5-1 to TRBJ2-5; 10 bases are shared with TRBD1. The CDR3 is made up of 14 amino acids. The V gene end was trimmed by 4 bases and the J gene end by 1 base; junction bases not matched to a gene: 1. The germline V gene encodes CDR1 SGHRS and CDR2 YFSETQ. CDR3 sequence reads: CASSGTGVQETQYF. The CDR3 coding sequence is TGCGCCAGCAGCGGGACAGGGGTCCAAGAGACCCAGTACTTC.

Here the CDR3 reads CASSLSGLGSPLHF. CDR3 nucleotide sequence: TGTGCCAGCAGTCTCTCAGGACTCGGTTCACCCCTCCACTTT. The chain couples TRBV6-5 to TRBJ1-6; D unclear. Trimming removed 5 bases at V and 9 bases at J, with 14 bases between. Looked up from germline, CDR1 is MNHEY and CDR2 is SVGAGI. CDR3 length: 14 amino acids.

The chain recombines TRBV29-1 with TRBJ2-1, with D possibly being TRBD1 (6 bases). The germline V gene encodes CDR1 SQVTM and CDR2 ANQGSEA. This CDR3 region has 11 residues. The V end was cut by 7 bases, the J end by 10 bases, with 14 bases between. In DNA form, the CDR3 reads TGCAGCGACCTTCGGGACACCGAGCAGTTCTTC. Encoded protein: CSDLRDTEQFF.

The chain links TRBV7-9 to TRBJ2-7; TRBD2 might be the D (6 bases). This CDR3 is 11 amino acids long. Germline V gene sequence: CDR1 SEHNR, CDR2 FQNEAQ (reference sequence). Trimming took 5 bases from V and 6 from J, leaving 8 bases between them. CDR3 region: CASSRGGEQYF. The CDR3 coding sequence is TGTGCCAGCAGCAGGGGAGGCGAGCAGTACTTC.

The V call is TRBV7-9, the J call TRBJ1-1; D remains ambiguous. The germline CDR1 and CDR2 sequences are SEHNR and FQNEAQ (reference sequence). CDR3 length: 15 amino acids. Trimming stripped 5 bases from V and 1 base from J, with 14 bases between. The chain's CDR3 is CASSLPPRQNTEAFF. CDR3 in DNA: TGTGCCAGCAGCCTCCCACCCCGACAGAACACTGAAGCTTTCTTT.

The chain uses TRBV27 and TRBJ1-5, with unresolved D. The CDR3 consists of 15 residues. Germline loops: CDR1 MNHEY, CDR2 SMNVEV (reference sequence). The ends were cut back, 8 bases at V and 0 bases at J, with 14 bases in the middle. In nucleotides, the CDR3 is TGTGCCAGCCGACCGAGGGAGTATAGCAATCAGCCCCAGCATTTT. It yields the protein CASRPREYSNQPQHF.

This clone appeared a few times. The chain links TRBV29-1 to TRBJ2-7; possibly TRBD2 for D (5 bases). CDR1 and CDR2 (germline): SQVTM, ANQGSEA. CDR3 length: 13 residues. The germline V and J ends were trimmed by 1 base and 4 bases, with 11 bases remaining between them. DNA of the CDR3: TGCAGCGTTGAAGGGTCCCGGGAATACGAGCAGTACTTC. Translation gives CSVEGSREYEQYF.

CDR3 in amino acids: CASSRERRTEAFF. In DNA form, the CDR3 reads TGTGCCAGCAGCAGAGAACGTAGGACTGAAGCTTTCTTT. The V call is TRBV6-6, the J call TRBJ1-1; D is ambiguous. Per the germline V gene, CDR1 is MNHNY and CDR2 is SVGAGI (reference sequence). The germline V and J ends were trimmed by 6 bases and 5 bases, with 13 bases remaining between them. The CDR3 covers 13 residues.

This clone was seen only a few times. The chain recombines TRBV5-1 with TRBJ1-2; tentative D call: TRBD1 (6 bases). The germline V gene encodes CDR1 SGHRS and CDR2 YFSETQ. The CDR3 spans 15 residues. The germline V and J ends were trimmed by 4 bases and 5 bases, with 18 bases remaining between them. The CDR3 bases are TGCGCCAGCAGCCCAACCCCAGGGGCACAATATGGCTACACCTTC. It translates to CASSPTPGAQYGYTF.